This T cell receptor (beta chain) was found in a study of T cell responses to AZD1222 COVID-19 vaccine. This clone was seen just once. This table comes from immunoSEQ multiplex PCR, and its TCRdb copy is limited to in-frame clones, with some not included. The sample lists 180,000 or so clones; 91% were seen once. V lost 2 bases and J lost 3, with 11 bases in between. CDR3 length: 14 residues. Germline V CDR1 and CDR2: ENHRY, SYGVKD. This TCR was recovered from an adult who received the AZD1222 COVID-19 vaccine. This chain links TRBV10-3 with TRBJ2-7; D is uncertain. Sequenced here: peripheral blood, sampled 28 days after the second AZD1222 dose. The CDR3 nucleotides read TGTGCCATCAGTGAGCCGGAACTGTACTACGAGCAGTACTTC. This gives the protein CAISEPELYYEQYF.